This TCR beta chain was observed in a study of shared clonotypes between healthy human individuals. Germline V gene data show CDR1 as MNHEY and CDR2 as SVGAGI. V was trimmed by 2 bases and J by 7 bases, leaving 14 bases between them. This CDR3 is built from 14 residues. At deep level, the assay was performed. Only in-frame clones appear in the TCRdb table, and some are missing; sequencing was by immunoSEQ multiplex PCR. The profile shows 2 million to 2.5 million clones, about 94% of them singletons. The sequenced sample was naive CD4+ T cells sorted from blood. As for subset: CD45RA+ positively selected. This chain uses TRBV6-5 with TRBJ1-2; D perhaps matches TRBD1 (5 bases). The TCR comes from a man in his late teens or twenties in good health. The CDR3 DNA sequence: TGTGCCAGCAGTTACCCAGGAGCAGGGTCTGGCTACACCTTC. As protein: CASSYPGAGSGYTF.